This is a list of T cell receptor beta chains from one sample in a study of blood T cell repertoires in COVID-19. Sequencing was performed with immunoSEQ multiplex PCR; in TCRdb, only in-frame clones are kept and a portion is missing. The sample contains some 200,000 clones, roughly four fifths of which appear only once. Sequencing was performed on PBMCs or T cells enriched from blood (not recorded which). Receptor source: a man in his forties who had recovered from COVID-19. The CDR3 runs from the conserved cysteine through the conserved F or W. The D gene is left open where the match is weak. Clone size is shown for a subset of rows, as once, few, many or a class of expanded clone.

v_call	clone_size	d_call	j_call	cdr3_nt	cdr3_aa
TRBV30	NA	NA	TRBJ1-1	TGTGCCTGGAGTGCGGGAGAGGGACGGCTTATGAACACTGAAGCTTTCTTT	CAWSAGEGRLMNTEAFF
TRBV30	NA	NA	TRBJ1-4	TGTGCCTGGAGTGCGGACAGTTCCTGGGGGAAACTGTTTTTT	CAWSADSSWGKLFF
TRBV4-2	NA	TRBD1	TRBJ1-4	TGTGCCAGCAGCCCCACAGAGGACAGGATATATGAAAAACTGTTTTTT	CASSPTEDRIYEKLFF
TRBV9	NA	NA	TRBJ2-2	TGTGCCAGCAGCGATCACAGGGATCGGAACACCGGGGAGCTGTTTTTT	CASSDHRDRNTGELFF
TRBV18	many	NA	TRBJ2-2	TGTGCCAGCTCACCACAAGCGTCCACCGGGGAGCTGTTTTTT	CASSPQASTGELFF
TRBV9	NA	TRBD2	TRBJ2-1	TGTGCCAGCAGCGTAGAAGCTAGCGGGAGCGAGCAGTTCTTC	CASSVEASGSEQFF
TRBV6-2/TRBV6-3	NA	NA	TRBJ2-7	TGTGCCAGCAGTTTGGCAGTTGCCTACGAGCAGTACTTC	CASSLAVAYEQYF
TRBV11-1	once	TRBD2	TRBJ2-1	TGTGCCAGCAGCTTAGGAGCGGGAGGTGACAATGAGCAGTTCTTC	CASSLGAGGDNEQFF
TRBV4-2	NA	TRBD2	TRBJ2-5	TGTGCCAGCAGCCAAGTTTCGATGGGGACTAGCGGGTGGGAGACCCAGTACTTC	CASSQVSMGTSGWETQYF
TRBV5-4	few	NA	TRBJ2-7	TGTGCCAGCAGCCCTACCGGGACAATGTACGAGCAGTACTTC	CASSPTGTMYEQYF
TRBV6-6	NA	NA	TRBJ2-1	TGTGCCAGCAGTTCGCCCCGGAGGGAGTTCTTC	CASSSPRREFF
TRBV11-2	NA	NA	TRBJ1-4	TGTGCCAGCAGCCACCCCGGTCCTGAAAAACTGTTTTTT	CASSHPGPEKLFF
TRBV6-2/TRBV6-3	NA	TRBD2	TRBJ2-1	TGTGCCAGCAGTTACCGGCTAGCGGGAGAAGGGCAGTTCTTC	CASSYRLAGEGQFF
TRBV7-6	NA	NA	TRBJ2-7	TGTGCCAGCAGCCCCGATCTGACGGGGGGCGGGAGCGAGCAGTACTTC	CASSPDLTGGGSEQYF
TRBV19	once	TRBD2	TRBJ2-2	TGTGCCAGTAGTAAGGGACTAGCGGGCTCGGGGGAGCTGTTTTTT	CASSKGLAGSGELFF
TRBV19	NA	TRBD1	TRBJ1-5	TGTGCCAGTAGTGTACGACAGGGGAATTTTGTCTACATGGGCTCGGGTCAGCCCCAGCATTTT	CASSVRQGNFVYMGSGQPQHF
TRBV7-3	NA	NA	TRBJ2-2	TGTGCCAGCAGCTTGTCCACAGGCACCGGGACCGGGGAGCTGTTTTTT	CASSLSTGTGTGELFF
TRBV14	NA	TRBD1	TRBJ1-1	TGTGCCAGCAGCCTACTGACAGGGGGTGCGTTAGGTGAAGCTTTCTTT	CASSLLTGGALGEAFF
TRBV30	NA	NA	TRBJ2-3	TGTGCCTGGAGTGAGACTACCGGCACAGATACGCAGTATTTT	CAWSETTGTDTQYF
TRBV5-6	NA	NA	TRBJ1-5	TGTGCCAGCAGCGGGGGGTACGGTTCAAATCAGCCCCAGCATTTT	CASSGGYGSNQPQHF
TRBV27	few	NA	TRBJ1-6	TGTGCCAGCAGTTTTTGGGGAGCGGGTAATTCACCCCTCCACTTT	CASSFWGAGNSPLHF
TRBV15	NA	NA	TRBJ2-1	TGTGCCACCAGCAGAGATCCGGAGAATGAGCAGTTCTTC	CATSRDPENEQFF
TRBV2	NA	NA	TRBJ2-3	TGTGCCAGCAGTGACCGTTTGATACTACCGTATACGCAGTATTTT	CASSDRLILPYTQYF
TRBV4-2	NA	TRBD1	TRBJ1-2	TGTGCCAGCAGCCTCCGGACAGGGGGCGGAAACTATGGCTACACCTTC	CASSLRTGGGNYGYTF
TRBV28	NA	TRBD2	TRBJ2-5	TGTGCCAGCAGTTCCCGGACTAGCGGGAGGATGGAGACCCAGTACTTC	CASSSRTSGRMETQYF
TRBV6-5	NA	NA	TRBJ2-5	TGTGCCAGCCATCAAGAGACCCAGTACTTC	CASHQETQYF
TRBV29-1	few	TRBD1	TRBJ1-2	TGCAGCGTTGAAGATCTCGAAGGGACAGGGATATATGGCTACACCTTC	CSVEDLEGTGIYGYTF
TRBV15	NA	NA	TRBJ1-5	TGTGCCACCAGCAGAGATCAGAACATCCATAGCAATCAGCCCCAGCATTTT	CATSRDQNIHSNQPQHF
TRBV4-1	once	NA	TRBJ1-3	TGCGCCAGCAGCCTGGCGGACAGCCCTGGAAACACCATATATTTT	CASSLADSPGNTIYF
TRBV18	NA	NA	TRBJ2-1	TGTGCCAGCTCACCATGGAGGGGAGAGGATGAGCAGTTCTTC	CASSPWRGEDEQFF
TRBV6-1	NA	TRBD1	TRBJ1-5	TGTGCCAGCAGTGATTGGGACAGGGTCGGTCAGCCCCAGCATTTT	CASSDWDRVGQPQHF
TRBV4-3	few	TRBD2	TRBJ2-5	TGCGCCAGCAGCCATAGCAACCTAGCGGGAGGCGAGACCCAGTACTTC	CASSHSNLAGGETQYF
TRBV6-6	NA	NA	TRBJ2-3	TGTGCCAGCTGTTATCCTAGCACAGATACGCAGTATTTT	CASCYPSTDTQYF
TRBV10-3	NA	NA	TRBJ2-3	TGTGCCATCCAGGAAGTGAGCACAGATACGCAGTATTTT	CAIQEVSTDTQYF
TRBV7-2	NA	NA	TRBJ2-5	TGTGCCAGCAGCTTAGGTGGGGGCGAGACCCAGTACTTC	CASSLGGGETQYF
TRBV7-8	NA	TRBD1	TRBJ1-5	TGTGCCAGCAGTACAGGGGGATCTTCCCTGGGTCAGCCCCAGCATTTT	CASSTGGSSLGQPQHF
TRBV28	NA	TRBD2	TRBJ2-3	TGTGCCAGCAGTTCGGGACTAGCGGAGGGCTTTCGAACAGATACGCAGTATTTT	CASSSGLAEGFRTDTQYF
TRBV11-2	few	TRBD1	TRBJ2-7	TGTGCCAGCAGCTTAGATCTCCAGGGGGCAGCCTACGAGCAGTACTTC	CASSLDLQGAAYEQYF
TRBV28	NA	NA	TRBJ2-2	TGTGCCAGCCGGGAGACCGACACCGGGGAGCTGTTTTTT	CASRETDTGELFF
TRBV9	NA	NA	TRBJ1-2	TGTGCCAGCAGCGAGCGGGGGGGCTATGGCTACACCTTC	CASSERGGYGYTF
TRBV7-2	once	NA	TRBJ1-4	TGTGCCAGCAGCTTAGTGCCCCAGGGGAACCGTGAAAAACTGTTTTTT	CASSLVPQGNREKLFF
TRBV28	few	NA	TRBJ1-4	TGTGCCAGCAGTTTGCCAGGGGCACGAGAAAAACTGTTTTTT	CASSLPGAREKLFF
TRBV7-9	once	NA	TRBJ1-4	TGTGCCAGCAGCTTCGTGGGGGGAGATGAAAAACTGTTTTTT	CASSFVGGDEKLFF
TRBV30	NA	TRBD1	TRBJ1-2	TGTGCCTCCCAACCACAGGGGGCTACTGGCTACACCTTC	CASQPQGATGYTF
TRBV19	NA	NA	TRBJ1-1	TGTGCCAGTAGTATCCGGAACACTGAAGCTTTCTTT	CASSIRNTEAFF
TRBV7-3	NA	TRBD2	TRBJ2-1	TGTGCCAGCAGCTTAATCACAAGGACTAGCGGTTACAATGAGCAGTTCTTC	CASSLITRTSGYNEQFF
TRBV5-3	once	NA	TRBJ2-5	TGTGCCAGAAGCTTGGCGTCCTCCCCGGAGGAGACCCAGTACTTC	CARSLASSPEETQYF
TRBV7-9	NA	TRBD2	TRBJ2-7	TGTGCCAGCAGCTCCCCTAGGGGACTAGTCGTTTACGAGCAGTACTTC	CASSSPRGLVVYEQYF
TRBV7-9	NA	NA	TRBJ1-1	TGTGCCAGCGGGAGCGTTACAGGGGAAGCTTTCTTT	CASGSVTGEAFF
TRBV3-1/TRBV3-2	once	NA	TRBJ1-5	TGTGCCAGCAGCCTACAGCGGAGTAGCAATCAGCCCCAGCATTTT	CASSLQRSSNQPQHF
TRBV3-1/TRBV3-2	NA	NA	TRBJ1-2	TGTGCCAGCAGCCGAAGACAGGCCTACTATGGCTACACCTTC	CASSRRQAYYGYTF
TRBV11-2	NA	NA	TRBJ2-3	TGTGCCATAGCCCCCACGGCTGGCACAGATACGCAGTATTTT	CAIAPTAGTDTQYF
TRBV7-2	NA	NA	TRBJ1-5	TGTGCCAGCAGCTGGGGGGGTAGCAATCAGCCCCAGCATTTT	CASSWGGSNQPQHF
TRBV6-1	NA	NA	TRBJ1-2	TGTGCCACTGGACATTATGGCTACACCTTC	CATGHYGYTF